The 9 T cell receptor beta chains listed next were all sequenced from one sample in a study of blood T cell repertoires in COVID-19. The repertoire was sequenced with immunoSEQ multiplex PCR; TCRdb's copy has only in-frame clones and lacks some. The sample consists of over 90,000 clones, roughly nine tenths of them appearing once. Source material: peripheral blood. The origin of the receptors is a woman older than 75 in a cohort sampled during active COVID-19.

The gene calls are TRBV3-1 (or the pseudogene TRBV3-2) and TRBJ2-5; tentative D call: TRBD2 (6 bases). V was clipped by 0 bases and J by 4 bases, with 15 bases between them. The CDR3 runs 16 residues. Germline CDR1 LGHDT, CDR2 YNNKEL (reference sequence). CDR3 amino acids: CASSQDRARRGETQYF. For the CDR3, the DNA is TGTGCCAGCAGCCAAGATCGGGCGAGGAGGGGAGAGACCCAGTACTTC.

This rearrangement joins TRBV10-3 to TRBJ2-5, with TRBD2 matching over 10 bases. Germline CDR1 ENHRY, CDR2 SYGVKD. The V and J ends lost 6 bases and 5 bases, in that order; junction bases with no gene match: 6. This CDR3 comprises 14 residues. The CDR3 DNA is TGTGCCATCAGAGCTAGCGGGGGAGGGGAGACCCAGTACTTC. This gives the protein CAIRASGGGETQYF.

The chain joins TRBV10-1 to TRBJ2-1; TRBD2 aligns across 8 bases. The CDR3 extends over 14 amino acids. Germline CDR1 reads WNHNN; CDR2 reads SYGVQD (reference sequence). The junction had 4 bases not matched to a gene; V was cut back by 5 bases and J by 4 bases. The CDR3 protein is CASSQSGGYNEQFF. DNA of the CDR3: TGCGCCAGCAGTCAAAGCGGGGGTTACAATGAGCAGTTCTTC.

The genes are TRBV28 and TRBJ2-7; 8 bases are shared with TRBD1. This CDR3 is 13 amino acids long. Germline loops: CDR1 MDHEN, CDR2 SYDVKM. The junction had 1 base not matched to a gene; V was cut back by 6 bases and J by 0 bases. CDR3 region: CASRQGGSYEQYF. CDR3 bases: TGTGCCAGCAGACAGGGGGGCTCCTACGAGCAGTACTTC.

The chain is built from TRBV7-2 and TRBJ1-3; TRBD1 is a possible D gene (6 bases). The ends were cut back, 9 bases at V and 4 bases at J, with 10 bases in the middle. The CDR3 consists of 12 residues. Looked up from germline, CDR1 is SGHTA and CDR2 is FQGNSA. CDR3 sequence: CASTGLGNTIYF. In DNA form, the CDR3 reads TGTGCCAGTACAGGGTTGGGAAACACCATATATTTT.

The V and J genes are TRBV9 and TRBJ1-4; perhaps TRBD1 as D (6 bases). In germline, CDR1 is SGDLS, CDR2 YYNGEE. CDR3 length: 15 amino acids. V lost 2 bases and J 4 bases, leaving 12 bases between the germline ends. CDR3 bases: TGTGCCAGCAGCGTGGGGGGGCAGAATAATGAAAAACTGTTTTTT. Translation gives CASSVGGQNNEKLFF.

This rearrangement joins TRBV11-1 to TRBJ2-1, with a possible D match to TRBD2 (6 bases). The length of the CDR3 is 15 residues. Per germline, CDR1 SGHAT and CDR2 FQDESV (reference sequence). V was shortened by 5 bases and J by 8 bases, with 19 bases between the two germline ends. The CDR3 here is CASSPRDRWGDEQFF. CDR3 coding DNA: TGTGCCAGCAGCCCCCGGGATAGATGGGGGGATGAGCAGTTCTTC.

The chain joins TRBV11-2 to TRBJ2-7, with 12 nucleotides matching TRBD2. Germline V gene sequence: CDR1 SGHAT, CDR2 FQNNGV. After removal of 3 bases from V and 1 base from J, the junction contained 7 bases not matched to a gene. CDR3 length equals 17 residues. Written as DNA, the CDR3 is TGTGCCAGCAGCTTGACTAGCGGGAGTAGTTTTTCCTACGAGCAGTACTTC. Its translation: CASSLTSGSSFSYEQYF.

This clone occurred a few times. The chain joins TRBV2 to TRBJ2-1, with D possibly TRBD2 on 7 matching bases. The length of the CDR3 is 14 residues. Germline CDR1 is SNHLY and CDR2 is FYNNEI. Trimming took 6 bases from V and 6 from J, leaving 15 bases between them. CDR3 bases: TGTGCCAGCAGCTGGGGGGGCGGTTCCAATGAGCAGTTCTTC. Translation gives CASSWGGGSNEQFF.